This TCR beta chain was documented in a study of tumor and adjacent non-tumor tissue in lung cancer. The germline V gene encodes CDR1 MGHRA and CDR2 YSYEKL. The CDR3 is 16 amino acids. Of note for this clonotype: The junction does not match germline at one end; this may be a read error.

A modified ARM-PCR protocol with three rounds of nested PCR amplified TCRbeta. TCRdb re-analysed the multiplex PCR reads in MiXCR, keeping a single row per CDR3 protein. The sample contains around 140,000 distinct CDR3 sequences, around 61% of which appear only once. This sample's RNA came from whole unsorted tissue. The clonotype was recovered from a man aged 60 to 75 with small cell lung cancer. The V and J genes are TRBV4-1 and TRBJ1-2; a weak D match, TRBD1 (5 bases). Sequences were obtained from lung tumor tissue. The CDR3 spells CASSPSGTGTLYGYIF. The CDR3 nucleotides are TGCGCCAGCAGCCCATCTGGGACCGGGACCCTTTATGGATACATCTTC.